This T cell receptor beta chain stems from a study of T cells in Graves' hyperthyroidism and ophthalmopathy. Germline V gives CDR1 LGHNA, CDR2 YNFKEQ. This CDR3 has 14 residues. V was clipped by 4 bases and J by 2 bases, with 11 bases between them. The table lists this clonotype with many counts. RNA transcripts gave rise to amplified TCR beta CDR3 regions. HTBI primers were the set used in a first-round RT-PCR of the TCR CDR3. TCRdb analysed the multiplex PCR reads with MiXCR anew, one entry per CDR3 protein. The sample contains roughly 30,000 distinct CDR3 sequences, 45% of which appear only once. This TCR was sampled from a woman in her 30s with Graves' hyperthyroidism. The sequencing input was blood. The rearrangement links TRBV4-2 to TRBJ2-5; TRBD1 or TRBD2 may be the D gene (5 bases each). The CDR3 DNA sequence: TGTGCCAGCAGCCGAGGGGCTAGTCAAGAGACCCAGTACTTC. This gives the protein CASSRGASQETQYF.